The table lists the clone carrying this T cell receptor (beta chain) with a few counts. Antigen specificity is unknown. Germline V gives CDR1 MGHRA, CDR2 YSYEKL. The CDR3 totals 15 residues. The germline V and J ends were trimmed by 0 bases and 3 bases, with 12 bases remaining between them. The data originate from a study of regulatory T cells in long-lasting Graves disease. In building TCR beta libraries, iRepertoire HTBI primers were used together with Arm-PCR of CDR3 regions. TCRdb redid the calling of the multiplex PCR reads with MiXCR, one entry per CDR3 protein. The profile shows roughly 470,000 distinct CDR3 sequences, less than 25% of them singletons. Time point of the sample: persistent/refractory GD, antithyroid drugs over 5 years with positive TRAb. The authors made the TCR library using RNA they extracted from PBMCs. Study-level points and caveats: For persistent Graves' patients, TCR diversity was lower than for newly diagnosed ones. Persistent patients had more shared public clonotypes (2,741) than new patients (about 870).

V and J are TRBV4-1 and TRBJ2-7; possible D gene TRBD2, 7 bases. The source of this sequence is a female donor with Graves disease. This material consisted of peripheral blood mononuclear cells (PBMCs), taken when the disease was refractory, from a patient treated with antithyroid drugs. CDR3 loop: CASSQDRGANYEQYF. CDR3 DNA sequence: TGCGCCAGCAGCCAAGATCGGGGGGCGAACTACGAGCAGTACTTC.